Listed here are 32 T cell receptor beta chains from one sample, sequenced in a study of tissue T cells after allogeneic stem cell transplantation. Method: immunoSEQ multiplex PCR; TCRdb's copy keeps in-frame clones and lacks some. The table lists about 6,600 clones, less than 60% of them singletons, with roughly 8% in the top ten. Noted time point: mouse harvest day 7 after allogeneic transplant. Tail vein injection delivered 10^7 T-cell-depleted bone marrow cells and 10^6 splenic CD5+ T cells. Sequenced: lymph node tissue. The origin of the receptors is a female BALB/c mouse given C57BL/6 T cells with graft-versus-host disease after an allogeneic hematopoietic cell transplant.

As regards this clone: The germline and genes are mouse ones. The sequenced fragment ends 1 residue before the CDR3 boundary, so the rest is inferred from the germline J gene. The gene calls are TRBV31 and TRBJ2-7, with 8 bases that match TRBD2. This CDR3 is 13 amino acids long. V lost 0 bases to trimming and J lost 4 bases; unmatched junction nucleotides: 2. CDR1 and CDR2 from the germline V gene are GKSSPN and SITVG. CDR3 residues: CAWSLLGGYEQYF. The sequenced CDR3 bases are TGTGCCTGGAGTCTCCTGGGGGGTTATGAACAGTAC.

As concerns this clone: The genes and germline here are from mouse. Read coverage stops 1 residue before the CDR3 terminus; the germline J gene supplies the remainder. The gene calls are TRBV16 and TRBJ2-5, with D possibly being TRBD2 (7 bases). Per the germline V gene, CDR1 is SGHSA and CDR2 is FRNQAP. Deletions cut 3 bases from V and 2 bases from J, with 9 bases between. The CDR3 runs to 14 residues. The CDR3 region is CASSFWGAQDTQYF. The CDR3 bases that were read are TGTGCAAGCAGCTTTTGGGGGGCCCAAGACACCCAGTAC.

This clone showed up just a few times. The gene names here belong to mouse. The CDR3 end is not reached by the read, which stops 1 residue before it; the germline J gene fills it in. This chain joins TRBV31 and TRBJ2-5; 9 bases match TRBD2. CDR3 size: 14 residues. The junction had 2 bases not matched to a gene; V was cut back by 2 bases and J by 2 bases. CDR1 is GKSSPN and CDR2 is SITVG in the germline V gene. CDR3 residues: CAWSILGGQDTQYF. The sequenced CDR3 bases are TGTGCCTGGAGTATACTGGGGGGCCAAGACACCCAGTAC.

As regards this clone: The gene names here belong to mouse. The CDR3 end lies 1 residue beyond the end of the read and is filled in from the germline J gene. The chain is built from TRBV26 and TRBJ1-2; TRBD1 matches 10 bases. CDR3 size: 14 residues. The junction had 1 base not matched to a gene; V was cut back by 6 bases and J by 0 bases. In germline, CDR1 is KGHPV, CDR2 FQNQEV (reference sequence). This CDR3 is CASRGQGSNSDYTF. The CDR3 bases that were read are TGTGCCAGCAGGGGACAGGGGTCAAACTCCGACTACACC.

Worth noting for this clone: These gene names are mouse names. The CDR3 end lies 1 residue beyond the end of the read and is filled in from the germline J gene. The chain has TRBV23 and TRBJ2-5; the table gives TRBD1 as D, unverified against the DNA. The CDR3 has 13 amino acids. CDR1 and CDR2 (germline): KGHTA, FQNQQP. The CDR3 reads CSSSRQGRDTQYF. The CDR3 DNA, read in part, is TGCTCCAGCAGCCGACAGGGACGAGACACCCAGTAC.

By share, this clone ranks as medium-sized. Mouse gene names and germline throughout. The read comes to an end 1 residue before the CDR3 does, leaving the germline J gene to fill in the end. The gene calls are TRBV31 and TRBJ2-3; 11 positions match TRBD2. The CDR3 has 15 residues. Germline values: CDR1 GKSSPN, CDR2 SITVG. V shed 0 bases, J shed 3 bases, and the junction held 2 bases outside the gene matches. The CDR3 sequence is CAWSLWTGGAETLYF. The covered CDR3 bases are TGTGCCTGGAGTCTCTGGACTGGGGGGGCAGAAACGCTGTAT.

Comment on this clone: The gene names given are mouse names. The CDR3 is cut off 1 residue early in the read; its end comes from the germline J gene. The chain employs TRBV13-2 and TRBJ2-1; TRBD2 matches 9 bases. There are 14 residues in the CDR3. CDR1 and CDR2 (germline): NNHNN, SYGAGS (reference sequence). V shed 5 bases, J shed 1 base, and the junction held 1 base outside the gene matches. Partial CDR3 DNA: TGTGCCAGCGGGGACTGGGGCAACTATGCTGAGCAGTTC. It specifies CASGDWGNYAEQF. The whole CDR3 protein is CASGDWGNYAEQFF.

This clone turned up a few times. Germline and genes here are mouse. Read sequence stops 1 residue before the CDR3 end, and the germline J gene provides the missing end. This rearrangement joins TRBV31 to TRBJ2-4, with 10 bases identical to TRBD2. There are 15 residues in the CDR3. After removal of 0 bases from V and 1 base from J, the junction contained 1 base not matched to a gene. Germline lookup yields CDR1 GKSSPN and CDR2 SITVG. The sequenced part of the CDR3 DNA is TGTGCCTGGAGTCTAGGGACTGGGGGTCAAAACACCTTGTAC. Translation: CAWSLGTGGQNTLY. In full, the CDR3 reads CAWSLGTGGQNTLYF.

This clone was seen only once. Germline and genes: mouse. Read coverage stops 1 residue before the CDR3 terminus; the germline J gene supplies the remainder. J is TRBJ2-1 and V is TRBV12-1; the match to TRBD1 covers 9 bases. CDR3 size: 14 residues. CDR1 and CDR2 from the germline V gene are SGHSN and HYEKVE. J gave up 4 bases and V 6 bases, and 6 bases lay outside the gene matches. The part of the CDR3 DNA that was read is TGTGCCAGCACCGGGACAGGGCGGTATGCTGAGCAGTTC. Encoded protein: CASTGTGRYAEQF. The full CDR3 protein is CASTGTGRYAEQFF. Filled out from reference TRBV12-1 and TRBJ2-1, the complete variable domain reads DSGVVQSPRHIIKEKGGRSVLTCIPISGHSNVVWYQQTLGKELKFLIQHYEKVERDKGFLPSRFSVQQFDDYHSEMNMSALELEDSAMYFCASTGTGRYAEQFFGPGTRLTVL.

This clone was seen a few times. The germline and genes are mouse ones. The CDR3 end is not reached by the read, which stops 1 residue before it; the germline J gene fills it in. This rearrangement joins TRBV5 to TRBJ2-5; 13 nucleotides align to TRBD2. CDR1 and CDR2 from the germline V gene are LGHNA and YNLKQL (reference sequence). J gave up 6 bases and V 2 bases, and 2 bases lay outside the gene matches. The CDR3 loop spans 15 amino acids. The CDR3 here is CASSQPGLGGDTQYF. The covered CDR3 bases are TGTGCCAGCAGCCAACCGGGACTGGGGGGGGACACCCAGTAC.

In regard to this clone: Gene names are the mouse ones. The missing CDR3 end, 1 residue past where the read stops, is filled in from the germline J gene. This chain links TRBV13-3 with TRBJ2-2; D is undetermined. Germline CDR1 reads NNHDY; CDR2 reads SYVADS. The V gene lost 2 bases and the J gene lost 13 bases, with 18 bases spanning the gap. The CDR3 spans 14 residues. CDR3 residues: CASSDSLSGNTLYF. The part of the CDR3 DNA that was read is TGTGCCAGCAGTGACAGCCTTTCTGGAAATACGCTCTAC.

Note on this clone: Gene names denote mouse genes. Read sequence stops 1 residue before the CDR3 end, and the germline J gene provides the missing end. The V call is TRBV26, the J call TRBJ2-1; D is undetermined. Germline-derived CDR1 and CDR2 are KGHPV and FQNQEV (reference sequence). The length of the CDR3 is 14 residues. Trimming cost V 0 bases and J 1 base, with 4 bases left between them. The sequenced CDR3 bases are TGTGCCAGCAGTCTGTCGAACAACTATGCTGAGCAGTTC. Translation: CASSLSNNYAEQF. The full CDR3 sequence reads CASSLSNNYAEQFF.

As for this clone: These gene names are mouse names. With the read ending 1 residue before the CDR3 end, the germline J gene is used to fill in that end. V and J are TRBV26 and TRBJ2-4, with a weak D call TRBD2 (6 bases). V lost 3 bases and J lost 5, with 6 bases in between. CDR3 length: 12 amino acids. Germline-derived CDR1 and CDR2 are KGHPV and FQNQEV (reference sequence). CDR3 bases read: TGTGCCAGCAGTCTTGGGGGAAACACCTTGTAC. Translated: CASSLGGNTLY. The full CDR3 protein reads CASSLGGNTLYF.

This clone was seen more than once but under ten times. Gene names and germline match the mouse. The missing CDR3 end, 1 residue past where the read stops, is filled in from the germline J gene. The chain uses TRBV15 and TRBJ2-7; 9 nucleotides align to TRBD2. The CDR3 covers 14 residues. The germline V gene encodes CDR1 SGHND and CDR2 FRSKSL. After removal of 6 bases from V and 2 bases from J, the junction contained 5 bases not matched to a gene. CDR3 in amino acids: CASSRGLGAYEQYF. The DNA read from the CDR3 is TGTGCCAGCAGCCGGGGACTGGGAGCCTATGAACAGTAC.

Note on this clone: Gene names are the mouse ones. CDR3 sequence: CASSLQGYEQYF. The sequenced CDR3 bases are TGTGCCAGCAGTCTTCAGGGTTATGAACAGTAC. The chain joins TRBV14 to TRBJ2-7, with D possibly TRBD1 on 5 matching bases. The read is 1 residue too short to cover the CDR3 end, so that end is filled in from the germline J gene. Trimming pared 4 bases from V and 4 bases from J, leaving 9 bases between. CDR1 SGHDT and CDR2 FRDEAV come from the germline V gene. There are 12 residues in the CDR3.

A note on this clone: Mouse gene names apply. The sequenced CDR3 bases are TGTGCCAGCAGTTCAGGGGGAAACACAGAAGTCTTC. Residues: CASSSGGNTEVF. The whole CDR3 reads CASSSGGNTEVFF. V gene TRBV13-1 combines with J gene TRBJ1-1, with TRBD1 identical over 7 bases. The sequenced fragment ends 1 residue before the CDR3 boundary, so the rest is inferred from the germline J gene. With 4 bases clipped from V and 1 base from J, the junction kept 1 base outside the gene matches. Looked up from germline, CDR1 is NSHNY and CDR2 is SYGAGN. This CDR3 has 13 residues.

In regard to this clone: Gene names follow the mouse nomenclature. Read sequence stops 1 residue before the CDR3 end, and the germline J gene provides the missing end. The V gene is TRBV26, the J gene TRBJ2-4; D gene uncertain. V lost 4 bases to trimming and J lost 0 bases, with 5 bases between them. The CDR3 totals 13 residues. Germline lookup yields CDR1 KGHPV and CDR2 FQNQEV (reference sequence). The part of the CDR3 DNA that was read is TGTGCCAGCAGTCCCGACAGTCAAAACACCTTGTAC. It specifies CASSPDSQNTLY. The full CDR3 is CASSPDSQNTLYF.

This clone was counted a single time. Mouse germline and gene names are used. Coverage ceases 1 residue before the CDR3 finishes, and the germline J gene fills in the end. The chain employs TRBV16 and TRBJ1-1; TRBD1 matches at 11 bases. The germline V gene has CDR1 SGHSA and CDR2 FRNQAP. This CDR3 is 18 amino acids long. Trimming removed 1 base from V and 3 bases from J; junction bases left unmatched: 10. The CDR3: CASSLADRGRKMDTEVFF. The CDR3 DNA, read in part, is TGTGCAAGCAGCTTAGCGGACAGGGGGCGCAAGATGGACACAGAAGTCTTC.

In the case of this clone: Gene and germline names: mouse. The read ends 1 residue shy of where the CDR3 ends; the end is completed using the germline J gene. This chain joins TRBV23 and TRBJ2-1; TRBD1, the table's D call, lacks a check against the DNA. Germline V gene lookup returns CDR1 KGHTA and CDR2 FQNQQP. The CDR3 contains 14 residues. The part of the CDR3 DNA that was read is TGCTCCAGCAGCCGGGACAGTAACTATGCTGAGCAGTTC. It specifies CSSSRDSNYAEQF. The whole CDR3 protein is CSSSRDSNYAEQFF.

This clone was counted between two and nine times. Gene names and germline match the mouse. This CDR3 reads CASSFRWGANTQYF. The CDR3 DNA, read in part, is TGTGCCAGCAGCTTTCGCTGGGGGGCGAACACCCAGTAC. The chain employs TRBV3 and TRBJ2-5; 8 bases are shared with TRBD2. The CDR3 extends 1 residue past the end of the read, so its final part is completed from the germline J gene. The junction had 6 bases not matched to a gene; V was cut back by 3 bases and J by 7 bases. The germline V gene encodes CDR1 SNHLY and CDR2 FYNGKV (reference sequence). This CDR3 comprises 14 residues.

A note on this clone: Any gene name here is a mouse gene name. The CDR3 end is not reached by the read, which stops 1 residue before it; the germline J gene fills it in. The rearrangement uses TRBV3 and TRBJ1-3; TRBD1 aligns across 8 bases. The CDR3 extends over 14 amino acids. Trimming took 2 bases from V and 4 from J; bases not matched to a gene: 1. Looked up from germline, CDR1 is SNHLY and CDR2 is FYNGKV (reference sequence). CDR3 amino acids: CASSLQGAGNTLYF. Incomplete CDR3 DNA: TGTGCCAGCAGCTTACAGGGGGCAGGAAATACGCTCTAT.

This clone was counted between two and nine times. Gene names and germline match the mouse. The CDR3 bases that were read are TGTGCTAGCAGTTTAGACACTAACAACCAGGCTCCGCTT. This encodes CASSLDTNNQAPL. The complete CDR3 sequence is CASSLDTNNQAPLF. The rearrangement links TRBV29 to TRBJ1-5, with no clear D. The read halts 1 residue ahead of the CDR3 end, with the missing end drawn from the germline J gene. There are 14 residues in the CDR3. Trimming took 2 bases from V and 0 from J, leaving 5 bases between them. Germline V gene lookup returns CDR1 MSHET and CDR2 SYDVDS.

Concerning this clone: The gene names here belong to mouse. The read comes to an end 1 residue before the CDR3 does, leaving the germline J gene to fill in the end. The rearrangement uses TRBV19 and TRBJ2-2; D possibly corresponds to TRBD2 (5 bases). The germline V gene encodes CDR1 FNHDT and CDR2 SITEND (reference sequence). The V and J ends lost 4 bases and 4 bases respectively, with 11 bases between them. The CDR3 loop spans 14 amino acids. Incomplete CDR3 DNA: TGTGCCAGCAGTGCCCGGCTGGGCACCGGGCAGCTCTAC. It codes for CASSARLGTGQLY. The CDR3 in its entirety is CASSARLGTGQLYF.

This clone was found a few times. The gene names given are mouse names. The read ends 1 residue before the CDR3 terminus; that terminus is restored from the germline J gene. The chain recombines TRBV24 with TRBJ2-2, with D maybe TRBD1 (5 bases). The CDR3 totals 15 residues. Trimming left V 1 base short and J 1 base short, with 7 bases between. CDR1 is KGHTA and CDR2 is FRNEEI in the germline V gene. The CDR3 DNA, read in part, is TGTGCCAGCAGTCTGTCGACAGTAAACACCGGGCAGCTCTAC. Encoded protein: CASSLSTVNTGQLY. The whole CDR3 sequence is CASSLSTVNTGQLYF.

Relative to its sample, this clone is medium-sized. Mouse germline and gene names are used. The read ends 1 residue shy of where the CDR3 ends; the end is completed using the germline J gene. V usage is TRBV13-1 and J usage is TRBJ1-5, with D uncertain. The V and J ends lost 1 base and 4 bases respectively, with 3 bases between them. Germline assignment: CDR1 NSHNY and CDR2 SYGAGN. The CDR3 consists of 12 residues. The CDR3 loop reads CASSDQNQAPLF. The covered CDR3 bases are TGTGCCAGCAGTGATCAGAACCAGGCTCCGCTT.

Points on this clone: Mouse germline and gene names are used. The CDR3 is cut off 1 residue early in the read; its end comes from the germline J gene. V usage is TRBV23 and J usage is TRBJ2-7; TRBD2, the D gene given by the table, was not confirmed from the DNA. The CDR3 is made up of 14 amino acids. The germline V gene encodes CDR1 KGHTA and CDR2 FQNQQP. The CDR3 protein is CSSSQRLGLYEQYF. CDR3 bases read: TGCTCCAGCAGTCAAAGGCTGGGTCTCTATGAACAGTAC.

This clone is medium-sized (0.01 to 0.1%). All gene names here are mouse names. The CDR3 end falls 1 residue outside the read, so it is completed with the germline J gene. The V and J genes are TRBV19 and TRBJ2-1; D is perhaps TRBD2 (5 bases). There are 14 residues in the CDR3. V was trimmed by 1 base and J by 0 bases, leaving 5 bases between them. The germline V gene has CDR1 FNHDT and CDR2 SITEND (reference sequence). CDR3 DNA, as far as it was read: TGTGCCAGCAGTATAACTGGTAACTATGCTGAGCAGTTC. Translating it yields CASSITGNYAEQF. The whole CDR3 region reads CASSITGNYAEQFF.

This clone was counted only a few times. The listed genes are named as in mouse. The read ends 1 residue before the CDR3 terminus; that terminus is restored from the germline J gene. The V and J genes are TRBV16 and TRBJ1-2; the match to TRBD1 covers 10 bases. Germline CDR1 is SGHSA and CDR2 is FRNQAP. Trimming at V came to 6 bases and at J to 4 bases, leaving 2 bases not matched to a gene. The CDR3 runs 13 residues. Incomplete CDR3 DNA: TGTGCAAGCAGTCGGACAGGGGGCTCCGACTACACC. Protein: CASSRTGGSDYT. The whole CDR3 sequence reads CASSRTGGSDYTF.

As regards this clone: Gene names follow the mouse nomenclature. The read terminates 1 residue before the CDR3 end, so the remaining end is supplied by the germline J gene. This chain uses TRBV17 with TRBJ2-5, with D unresolved. CDR1 is MNHDT and CDR2 is YYDKIL in the germline V gene. The CDR3 runs 12 residues. V was pared by 3 bases and J by 4 bases, with 5 bases between. CDR3 sequence: CASSSEKDTQYF. The part of the CDR3 DNA that was read is TGTGCTAGCAGTAGCGAGAAAGACACCCAGTAC.

A word on this clone: Gene names follow the mouse nomenclature. The read comes to an end 1 residue before the CDR3 does, leaving the germline J gene to fill in the end. The chain has TRBV15 and TRBJ1-1; D gene ambiguous. Germline loops: CDR1 SGHND, CDR2 FRSKSL. V was trimmed by 1 base and J by 7 bases, leaving 4 bases between them. CDR3 length equals 11 residues. CDR3 DNA (partial): TGTGCCAGCAGTTTAGGGCGAGAAGTCTTC. As protein: CASSLGREVF. The entire CDR3 reads CASSLGREVFF.

This clone was detected only a few times. Any gene name here is a mouse gene name. Read data end 1 residue before the CDR3 end; the end is taken from the germline J gene. The chain combines TRBV26 with TRBJ1-4; TRBD1 matches at 9 bases. J lost 0 bases, V lost 6 bases, and 5 bases had no gene match. This CDR3 is built from 16 residues. CDR1 and CDR2 from the germline V gene are KGHPV and FQNQEV (reference sequence). The CDR3 DNA, read in part, is TGTGCCAGCAGCCCGGGACAGGGCCTTTCCAACGAAAGATTATTT. This translates into CASSPGQGLSNERLF. The whole CDR3 sequence is CASSPGQGLSNERLFF.

Comments on this clone: Germline and genes here are mouse. The read comes to an end 1 residue before the CDR3 does, leaving the germline J gene to fill in the end. This chain joins TRBV4 and TRBJ2-2; no firm D call. The germline V and J ends were trimmed by 5 bases and 1 base, with 5 bases remaining between them. The CDR3 extends over 13 amino acids. Germline assignment: CDR1 LGHDT and CDR2 YNNKQL (reference sequence). This CDR3 is CASSPGNTGQLYF. The CDR3 DNA, read in part, is TGTGCCAGCAGCCCAGGAAACACCGGGCAGCTCTAC.